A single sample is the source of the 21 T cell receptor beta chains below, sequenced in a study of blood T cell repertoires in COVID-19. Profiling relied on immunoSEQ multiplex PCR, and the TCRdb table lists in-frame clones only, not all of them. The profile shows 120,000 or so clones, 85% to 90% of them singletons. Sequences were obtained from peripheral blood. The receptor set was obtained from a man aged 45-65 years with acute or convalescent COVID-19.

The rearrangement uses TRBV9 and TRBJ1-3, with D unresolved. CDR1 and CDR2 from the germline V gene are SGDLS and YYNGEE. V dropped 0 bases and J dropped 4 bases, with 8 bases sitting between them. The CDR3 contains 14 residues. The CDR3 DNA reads TGTGCCAGCAGCGTAGGACTTTCCGGAAACACCATATATTTT. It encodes CASSVGLSGNTIYF.

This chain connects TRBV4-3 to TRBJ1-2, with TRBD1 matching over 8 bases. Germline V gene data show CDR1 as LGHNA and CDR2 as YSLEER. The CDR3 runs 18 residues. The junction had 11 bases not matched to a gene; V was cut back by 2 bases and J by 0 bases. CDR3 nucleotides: TGCGCCAGCAGCCAAATCCTTTACAGGGGGGAAGCTAACTATGGCTACACCTTC. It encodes CASSQILYRGEANYGYTF.

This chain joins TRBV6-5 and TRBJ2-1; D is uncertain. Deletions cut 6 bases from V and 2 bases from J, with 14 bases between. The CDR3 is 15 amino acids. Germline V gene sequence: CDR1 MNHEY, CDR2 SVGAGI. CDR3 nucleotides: TGTGCCAGCAGACTACTAACGGGTCCCTACAATGAGCAGTTCTTC. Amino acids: CASRLLTGPYNEQFF.

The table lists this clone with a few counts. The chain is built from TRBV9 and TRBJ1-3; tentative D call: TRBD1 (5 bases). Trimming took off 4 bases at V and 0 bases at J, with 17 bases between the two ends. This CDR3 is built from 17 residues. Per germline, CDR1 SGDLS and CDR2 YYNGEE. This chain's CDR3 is CASSPSPGGYSGNTIYF. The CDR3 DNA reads TGTGCCAGCAGCCCCTCTCCGGGGGGTTACTCTGGAAACACCATATATTTT.

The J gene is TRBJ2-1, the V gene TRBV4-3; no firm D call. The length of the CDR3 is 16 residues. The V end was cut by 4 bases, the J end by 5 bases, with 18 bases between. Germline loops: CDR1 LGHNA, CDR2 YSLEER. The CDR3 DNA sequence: TGCGCCAGCAGCCCGAACTCGAACCCTCCGGACAATGAGCAGTTCTTC. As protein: CASSPNSNPPDNEQFF.

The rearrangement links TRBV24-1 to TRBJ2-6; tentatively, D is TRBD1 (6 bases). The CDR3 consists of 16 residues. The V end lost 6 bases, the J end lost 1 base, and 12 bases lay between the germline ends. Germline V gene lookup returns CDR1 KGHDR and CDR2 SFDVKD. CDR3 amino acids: CATSHRTGSGANVLTF. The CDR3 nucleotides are TGTGCCACCAGTCACCGCACAGGGTCTGGGGCCAACGTCCTGACTTTC.

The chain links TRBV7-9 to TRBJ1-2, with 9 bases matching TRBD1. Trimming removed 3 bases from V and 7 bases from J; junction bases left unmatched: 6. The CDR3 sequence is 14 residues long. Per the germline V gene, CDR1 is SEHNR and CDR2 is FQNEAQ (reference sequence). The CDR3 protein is CASSFGQGYGGYTF. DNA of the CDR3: TGTGCCAGCAGCTTTGGACAGGGGTATGGTGGCTACACCTTC.

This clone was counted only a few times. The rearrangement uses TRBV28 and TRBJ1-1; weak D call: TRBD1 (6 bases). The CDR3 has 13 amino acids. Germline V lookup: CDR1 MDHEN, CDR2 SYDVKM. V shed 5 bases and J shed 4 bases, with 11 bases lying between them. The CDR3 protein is CASSPRGSTEAFF. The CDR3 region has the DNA TGTGCCAGCAGTCCCAGGGGATCCACTGAAGCTTTCTTT.

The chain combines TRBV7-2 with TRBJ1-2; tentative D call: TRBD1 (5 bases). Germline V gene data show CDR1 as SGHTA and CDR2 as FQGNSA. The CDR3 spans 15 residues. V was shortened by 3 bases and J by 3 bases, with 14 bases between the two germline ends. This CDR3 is CASSLGGVVDYGYTF. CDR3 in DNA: TGTGCCAGCAGCTTGGGAGGGGTAGTGGACTATGGCTACACCTTC.

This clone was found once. The CDR3, as DNA: TGTGCCAGCAGCTTAGATGCGACAAATACGCAGTATTTT. Its protein is CASSLDATNTQYF. The V gene is TRBV11-3, the J gene TRBJ2-3; D is ambiguous. The V gene's germline CDR1 is SGHNT and CDR2 YENEEA. V lost 0 bases and J 7 bases, leaving 8 bases between the germline ends. CDR3 length: 13 amino acids.

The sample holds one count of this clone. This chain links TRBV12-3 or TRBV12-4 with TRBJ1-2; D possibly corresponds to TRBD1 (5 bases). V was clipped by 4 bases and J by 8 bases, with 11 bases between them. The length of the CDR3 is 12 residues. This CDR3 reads CASSSGKLGYTF. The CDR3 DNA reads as TGTGCCAGCAGTTCAGGGAAGTTGGGCTACACCTTC.

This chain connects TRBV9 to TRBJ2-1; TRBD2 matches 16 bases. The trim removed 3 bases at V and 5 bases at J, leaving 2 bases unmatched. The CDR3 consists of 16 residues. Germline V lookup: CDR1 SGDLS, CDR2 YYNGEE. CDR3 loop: CASSEGLAGGNNEQFF. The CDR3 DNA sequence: TGTGCCAGCAGCGAGGGACTAGCGGGAGGGAACAATGAGCAGTTCTTC.

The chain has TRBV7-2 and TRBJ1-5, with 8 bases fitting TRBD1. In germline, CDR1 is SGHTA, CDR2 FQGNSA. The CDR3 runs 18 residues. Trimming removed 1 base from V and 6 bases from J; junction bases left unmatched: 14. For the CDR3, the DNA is TGTGCCAGCAGCTTAGTTCCATCAGGGCAGGGGGCGGGTCAGCCCCAGCATTTT. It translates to CASSLVPSGQGAGQPQHF.

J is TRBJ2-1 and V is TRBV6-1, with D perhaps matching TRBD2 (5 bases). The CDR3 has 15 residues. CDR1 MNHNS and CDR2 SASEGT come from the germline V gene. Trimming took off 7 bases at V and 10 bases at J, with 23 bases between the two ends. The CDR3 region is CASTPRGHGSGEQFF. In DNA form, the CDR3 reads TGTGCCAGCACCCCTCGAGGGCATGGGAGTGGCGAGCAGTTCTTC.

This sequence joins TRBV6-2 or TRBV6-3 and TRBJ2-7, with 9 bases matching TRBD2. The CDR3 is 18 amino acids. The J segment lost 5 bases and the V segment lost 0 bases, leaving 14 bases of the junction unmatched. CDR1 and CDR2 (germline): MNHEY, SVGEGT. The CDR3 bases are TGTGCCAGCAGTTACTCGTACTGGCGGGAGGGCCGTTCCCACGAGCAGTACTTC. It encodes CASSYSYWREGRSHEQYF.

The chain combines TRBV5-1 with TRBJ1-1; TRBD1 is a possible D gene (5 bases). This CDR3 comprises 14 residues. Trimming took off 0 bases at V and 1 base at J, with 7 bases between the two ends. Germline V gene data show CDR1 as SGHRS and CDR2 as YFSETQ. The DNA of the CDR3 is TGCGCCAGCAGCTTGGTTCAGGGGAACACTGAAGCTTTCTTT. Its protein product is CASSLVQGNTEAFF.

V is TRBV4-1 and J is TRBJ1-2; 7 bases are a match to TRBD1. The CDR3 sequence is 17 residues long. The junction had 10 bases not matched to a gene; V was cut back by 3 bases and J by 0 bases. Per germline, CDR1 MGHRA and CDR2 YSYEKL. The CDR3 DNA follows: TGCGCCAGCAGCCAGGATCTTGGACAGGAGGCTAACTATGGCTACACCTTC. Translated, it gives CASSQDLGQEANYGYTF.

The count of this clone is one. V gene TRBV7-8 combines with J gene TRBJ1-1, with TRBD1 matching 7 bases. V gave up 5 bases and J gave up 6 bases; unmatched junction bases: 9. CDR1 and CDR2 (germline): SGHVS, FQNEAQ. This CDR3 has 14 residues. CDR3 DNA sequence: TGTGCCAGCAGCCGGGACAGTGTGTTCGCTGAAGCTTTCTTT. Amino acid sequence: CASSRDSVFAEAFF.

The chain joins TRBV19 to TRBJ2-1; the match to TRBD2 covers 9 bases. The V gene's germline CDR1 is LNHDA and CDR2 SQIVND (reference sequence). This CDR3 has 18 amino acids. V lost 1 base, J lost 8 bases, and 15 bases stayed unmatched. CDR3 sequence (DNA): TGTGCCAGTAGTATAGTAGGACTAGCGCCCGCCCGAGGGTATGAGCAGTTCTTC. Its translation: CASSIVGLAPARGYEQFF.

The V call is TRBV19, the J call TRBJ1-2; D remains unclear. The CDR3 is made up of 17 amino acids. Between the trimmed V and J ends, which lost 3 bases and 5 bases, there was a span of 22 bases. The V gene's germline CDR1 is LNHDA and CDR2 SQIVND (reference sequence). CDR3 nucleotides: TGTGCCAGTAGTATTCGGGTCTCCCAACTAACTGGGTATGGCTACACCTTC. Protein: CASSIRVSQLTGYGYTF.

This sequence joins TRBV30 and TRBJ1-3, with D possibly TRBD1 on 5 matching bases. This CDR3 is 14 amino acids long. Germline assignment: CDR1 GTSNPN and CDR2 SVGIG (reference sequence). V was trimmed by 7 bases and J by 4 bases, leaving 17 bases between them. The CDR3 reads CASSGDVGGNTIYF. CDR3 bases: TGTGCCTCTTCGGGGGATGTGGGAGGAAACACCATATATTTT.